This T cell receptor (beta chain) stems from a study of T cell responses to AZD1222 COVID-19 vaccine. The study's findings and limits: At baseline, just a handful of AZD1222 recipients tested seropositive. Spike regions recognized by vaccine-associated CD4 TCRs spanned the protein, led by 160-218 and 743-854.

Concerning this clone itself: What it binds is not known.

This CDR3 is 15 amino acids long. Germline CDR1 and CDR2: MNHEY and SVGAGI. V lost 8 bases and J lost 6, with 20 bases in between. TCRdb's table, derived via immunoSEQ multiplex PCR, lists solely in-frame clones and lacks some. The data hold 95,000 to 100,000 clones, with 84% observed a single time. The material sequenced was peripheral blood, taken 28 days after the second AZD1222 dose. This chain connects TRBV6-5 to TRBJ1-3; TRBD1 is a possible D gene (6 bases). This clonotype was sampled from an adult who received the AZD1222 COVID-19 vaccine. The CDR3 reads CASSQGGGGSNTIYF. CDR3 sequence (DNA): TGTGCCAGCTCCCAAGGGGGAGGAGGGTCAAACACCATATATTTT.